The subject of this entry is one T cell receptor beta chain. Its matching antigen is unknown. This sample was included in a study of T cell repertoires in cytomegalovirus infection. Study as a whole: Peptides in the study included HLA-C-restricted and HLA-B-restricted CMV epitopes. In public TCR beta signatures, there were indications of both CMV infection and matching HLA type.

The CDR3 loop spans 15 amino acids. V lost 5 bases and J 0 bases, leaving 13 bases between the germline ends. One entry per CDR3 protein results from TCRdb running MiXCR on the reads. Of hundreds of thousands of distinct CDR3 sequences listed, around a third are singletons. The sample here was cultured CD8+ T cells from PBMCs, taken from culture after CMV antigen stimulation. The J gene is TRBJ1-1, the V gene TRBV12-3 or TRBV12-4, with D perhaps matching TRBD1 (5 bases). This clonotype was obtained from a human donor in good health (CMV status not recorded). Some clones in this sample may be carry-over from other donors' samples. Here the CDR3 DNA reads TGTGCCAGCAGTGGCGCAGGGTTTGTGAACACTGAAGCTTTCTTT. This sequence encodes CASSGAGFVNTEAFF.